The 18 T cell receptor beta chains given below trace back to one sample, sequenced in a study of T cells in localized non-small cell lung cancer. Sequenced by immunoSEQ multiplex PCR; TCRdb stores in-frame clones only, minus some. Found here are tens of thousands of clones, about 90% of them singletons; the top ten hold 4.2%. Sample: peripheral blood mononuclear cells, taken before any cancer treatment. The receptors were gathered from a woman aged 35-70 years with stage III lung adenocarcinoma.

The chain combines TRBV27 with TRBJ2-1; D not resolved. CDR1 is MNHEY and CDR2 is SMNVEV in the germline V gene (reference sequence). The CDR3 is 15 amino acids. Trimming cost V 3 bases and J 6 bases, with 15 bases left between them. The CDR3 sequence: CASSFFGNPINEQFF. CDR3 in DNA: TGTGCCAGCAGTTTTTTTGGGAATCCCATCAATGAGCAGTTCTTC.

This rearrangement joins TRBV30 to TRBJ2-7, with 8 bases identical to TRBD1. V shed 4 bases, J shed 7 bases, and the junction held 9 bases outside the gene matches. CDR1 is GTSNPN, CDR2 SVGIG, per germline (reference sequence). This CDR3 has 13 amino acids. The CDR3 nucleotides are TGTGCCTGGACCAGACAGGGGCCGCAGGAGCAGTACTTC. Amino acid sequence: CAWTRQGPQEQYF.

The V gene is TRBV18, the J gene TRBJ1-1; the match to TRBD1 covers 12 bases. The CDR3 totals 16 residues. With 3 bases clipped from V and 4 bases from J, the junction kept 6 bases outside the gene matches. In germline, CDR1 is KGHSH, CDR2 LQKENI. CDR3 nucleotides: TGTGCCAGCTCACCCGGGACAGGGGGCTGGGGCACTGAAGCTTTCTTT. Translating gives CASSPGTGGWGTEAFF.

This sequence joins TRBV30 and TRBJ2-1, with D possibly TRBD1 on 6 matching bases. Between the trimmed V and J ends, which lost 3 bases and 0 bases, there was a span of 6 bases. Germline values: CDR1 GTSNPN, CDR2 SVGIG (reference sequence). This CDR3 is built from 13 residues. The CDR3 DNA follows: TGTGCCTGGAGGACAGGCTCCTACAATGAGCAGTTCTTC. It is translated as CAWRTGSYNEQFF.

About this clone: Other DNA sequences in the same sample also yield this CDR3. The rearrangement links TRBV6-5 to TRBJ1-2, with D tentatively TRBD1 (5 bases). CDR1 and CDR2 (germline): MNHEY, SVGAGI. The CDR3 is 12 amino acids. Trimming pared 3 bases from V and 7 bases from J, leaving 9 bases between. CDR3 residues: CASSYGGVGYTF. Here the CDR3 DNA reads TGTGCCAGCAGTTATGGGGGTGTTGGCTACACCTTC.

The rearrangement joins TRBV4-2 to TRBJ2-3; TRBD2 matches 15 bases. CDR1 is LGHNA, CDR2 YNFKEQ, per germline. Trimming took 8 bases from V and 2 from J; bases not matched to a gene: 8. There are 17 residues in the CDR3. For the CDR3, the DNA is TGTGCCAGCCGGACTAGCGGGAGGGCCGGGGACACAGATACGCAGTATTTT. As protein: CASRTSGRAGDTDTQYF.

This clone showed up just once. The chain employs TRBV28 and TRBJ2-1, with D possibly matching TRBD1 (5 bases). Germline CDR1 MDHEN, CDR2 SYDVKM. V lost 5 bases to trimming and J lost 7 bases, with 21 bases between them. This CDR3 comprises 16 residues. The CDR3 DNA reads TGTGCCAGCAGTCCTCTTTTGGGCAGGGATGATAATGAGCAGTTCTTC. Encoded protein: CASSPLLGRDDNEQFF.

The chain links TRBV18 to TRBJ2-3, with D unclear. V dropped 3 bases and J dropped 2 bases, with 6 bases sitting between them. CDR1 KGHSH and CDR2 LQKENI come from the germline V gene. The CDR3 has 13 amino acids. The CDR3 loop is CASSPYDTDTQYF. The CDR3 DNA is TGTGCCAGCTCACCTTACGACACAGATACGCAGTATTTT.

Worth noting for this clone: This specimen includes other DNA sequences encoding the same CDR3. The gene calls are TRBV14 and TRBJ2-3; D is undetermined. Germline lookup yields CDR1 SGHDN and CDR2 FVKESK. Trimming cost V 3 bases and J 2 bases, with 0 bases left between them. There are 11 residues in the CDR3. The DNA for the CDR3 is TGTGCCAGCAGCCACACAGATACGCAGTATTTT. Translation: CASSHTDTQYF. Drawing the rest from reference TRBV14 and TRBJ2-3, the complete variable domain is EAGVTQFPSHSVIEKGQTVTLRCDPISGHDNLYWYRRVMGKEIKFLLHFVKESKQDESGMPNNRFLAERTGGTYSTLKVQPAELEDSGVYFCASSHTDTQYFGPGTRLTVL.

The chain has TRBV28 and TRBJ1-2; D unclear. Germline CDR1 MDHEN, CDR2 SYDVKM. The CDR3 runs 12 residues. The V end lost 11 bases, the J end lost 6 bases, and 16 bases lay between the germline ends. The chain's CDR3 is CASAVGYDGYTF. The CDR3 bases are TGTGCCTCAGCTGTTGGCTACGATGGCTACACCTTC.

The chain recombines TRBV19 with TRBJ2-7; no reliable D call. This CDR3 comprises 15 residues. The V end lost 5 bases, the J end lost 1 base, and 15 bases lay between the germline ends. Germline V gene lookup returns CDR1 LNHDA and CDR2 SQIVND (reference sequence). CDR3 nucleotide sequence: TGTGCCAGTAGTCCACATGGCCGATCGTCCTACGAGCAGTACTTC. Its protein is CASSPHGRSSYEQYF.

V usage is TRBV2 and J usage is TRBJ2-7; D is perhaps TRBD1 or TRBD2 (6 bases each). Trimming removed 11 bases at V and 6 bases at J, with 14 bases between. The CDR3 sequence is 11 residues long. Germline CDR1 reads SNHLY; CDR2 reads FYNNEI. CDR3 sequence (DNA): TGTGCCGGTGGGGGGCCGCGCGAGCAGTACTTC. Its translation: CAGGGPREQYF. Drawing the rest from reference TRBV2 and TRBJ2-7, the complete variable domain is EPEVTQTPSHQVTQMGQEVILRCVPISNHLYFYWYRQILGQKVEFLVSFYNNEISEKSEIFDDQFSVERPDGSNFTLKIRSTKLEDSAMYFCAGGGPREQYFGPGTRLTVT.

The CDR3 DNA reads TGCGCCAGCAGCTTGGCACTAGCGGGGGGCTCCCAAGAGACCCAGTACTTC. It encodes CASSLALAGGSQETQYF. This chain joins TRBV5-1 and TRBJ2-5; 12 bases match TRBD2. The CDR3 extends over 17 amino acids. Trimming cost V 0 bases and J 1 base; bases outside gene matches: 4. Germline loops: CDR1 SGHRS, CDR2 YFSETQ.

The rearrangement uses TRBV20-1 and TRBJ2-7, with D hard to call. With 5 bases removed from V and 9 bases from J, the gap between germline ends came to 14 bases. Germline CDR1 and CDR2: DFQATT and SNEGSKA (reference sequence). This CDR3 is built from 11 residues. The CDR3 DNA sequence: TGCAGTGCTCTAAGAACACCGGGGCAGTACTTC. It yields the protein CSALRTPGQYF.

The chain is built from TRBV7-6 and TRBJ2-3; D call uncertain. Germline CDR1 is SGHVS and CDR2 is FNYEAQ. The CDR3 is 13 residues long. V shed 1 base and J shed 7 bases, with 9 bases lying between them. Written as DNA, the CDR3 is TGTGCCAGCAGCTTAGACGGGCAGAATACGCAGTATTTT. This translates into CASSLDGQNTQYF. The whole variable domain, remainder taken from reference TRBV7-6 and TRBJ2-3, is GAGVSQSPRYKVTKRGQDVALRCDPISGHVSLYWYRQALGQGPEFLTYFNYEAQQDKSGLPNDRFSAERPEGSISTLTIQRTEQRDSAMYRCASSLDGQNTQYFGPGTRLTVL.

V usage is TRBV7-8 and J usage is TRBJ1-5; D is perhaps TRBD1 (5 bases). Trimming removed 3 bases at V and 5 bases at J, with 11 bases between. This CDR3 is built from 14 residues. The germline gives CDR1 SGHVS, CDR2 FQNEAQ. CDR3 DNA sequence: TGTGCCAGCAGCTTGTCGGGGCTGGATCAGCCCCAGCATTTT. Protein sequence: CASSLSGLDQPQHF.

The chain recombines TRBV5-4 with TRBJ2-3, with TRBD2 identical over 7 bases. The CDR3 has 17 residues. The V segment lost 2 bases and the J segment 8 bases; nucleotides outside the gene matches: 17. The germline V gene encodes CDR1 SGHNT and CDR2 YYREEE (reference sequence). CDR3 nucleotides: TGTGCCAGCAGCTTAGGTAGAGGGAGGGCAGTGAGGGCTACGCAGTATTTT. Amino acid sequence: CASSLGRGRAVRATQYF.

Written as DNA, the CDR3 is TGTGCCAGCTCTCGCGACAGGGGGACCCTATACGAGCAGTACTTC. This codes for CASSRDRGTLYEQYF. This chain uses TRBV18 with TRBJ2-7; TRBD1 matches 9 bases. Germline values: CDR1 KGHSH, CDR2 LQKENI. Germline trimming cut 6 bases from V and 4 bases from J; bases unmatched to any gene: 10. This CDR3 region has 15 residues.